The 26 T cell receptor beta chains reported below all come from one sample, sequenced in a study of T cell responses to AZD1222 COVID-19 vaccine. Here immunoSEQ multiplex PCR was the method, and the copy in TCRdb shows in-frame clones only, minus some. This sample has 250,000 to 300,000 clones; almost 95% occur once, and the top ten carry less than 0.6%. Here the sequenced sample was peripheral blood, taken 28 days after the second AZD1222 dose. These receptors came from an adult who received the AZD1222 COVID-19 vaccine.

CDR3 DNA sequence: TGTGCCAGCAGCTCAGGGATGTATGGCTACACCTTC. This gives the protein CASSSGMYGYTF. The chain has TRBV5-4 and TRBJ1-2, with D possibly being TRBD1 (5 bases). CDR3 length equals 12 residues. Germline CDR1 and CDR2: SGHNT and YYREEE (reference sequence). Trimming took 3 bases from V and 5 from J, leaving 8 bases between them.

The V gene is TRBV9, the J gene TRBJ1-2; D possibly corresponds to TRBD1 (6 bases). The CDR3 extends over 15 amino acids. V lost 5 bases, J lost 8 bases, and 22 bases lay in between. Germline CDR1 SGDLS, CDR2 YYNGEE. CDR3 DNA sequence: TGTGCCAGCAGACCTATCCTGGGAGGGGGTGAGGGCTACACCTTC. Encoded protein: CASRPILGGGEGYTF.

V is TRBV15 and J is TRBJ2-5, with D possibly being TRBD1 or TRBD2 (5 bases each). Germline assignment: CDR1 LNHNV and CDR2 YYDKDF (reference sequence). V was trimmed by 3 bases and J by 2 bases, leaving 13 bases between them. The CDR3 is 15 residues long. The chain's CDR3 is CATSRGGGQQETQYF. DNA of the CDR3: TGTGCCACCAGCAGGGGTGGGGGTCAGCAAGAGACCCAGTACTTC.

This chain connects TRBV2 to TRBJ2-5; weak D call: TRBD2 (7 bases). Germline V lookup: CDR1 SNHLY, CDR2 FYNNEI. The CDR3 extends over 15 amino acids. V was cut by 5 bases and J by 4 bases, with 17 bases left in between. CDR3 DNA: TGTGCCAGCAGTTTAGGAGGGGGGGGCGTAGAGACCCAGTACTTC. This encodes CASSLGGGGVETQYF.

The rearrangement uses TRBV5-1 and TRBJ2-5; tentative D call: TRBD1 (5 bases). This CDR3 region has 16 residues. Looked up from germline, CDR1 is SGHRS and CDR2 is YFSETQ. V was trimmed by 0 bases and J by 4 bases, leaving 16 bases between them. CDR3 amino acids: CASSLGGAEPLETQYF. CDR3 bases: TGCGCCAGCAGCTTGGGTGGGGCGGAGCCACTAGAGACCCAGTACTTC.

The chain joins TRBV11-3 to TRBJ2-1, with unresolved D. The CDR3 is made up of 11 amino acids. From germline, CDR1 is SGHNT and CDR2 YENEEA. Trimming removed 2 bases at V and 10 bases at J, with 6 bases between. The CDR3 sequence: CASSLSGEQFF. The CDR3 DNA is TGTGCCAGCAGCTTAAGTGGCGAGCAGTTCTTC.

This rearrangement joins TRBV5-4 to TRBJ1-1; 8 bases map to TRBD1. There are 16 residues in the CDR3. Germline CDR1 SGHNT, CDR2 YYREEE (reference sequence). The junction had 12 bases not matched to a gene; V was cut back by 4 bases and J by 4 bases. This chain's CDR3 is CASSLDRQGFSTEAFF. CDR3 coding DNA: TGTGCCAGCAGCCTGGACCGACAGGGGTTTAGCACTGAAGCTTTCTTT.

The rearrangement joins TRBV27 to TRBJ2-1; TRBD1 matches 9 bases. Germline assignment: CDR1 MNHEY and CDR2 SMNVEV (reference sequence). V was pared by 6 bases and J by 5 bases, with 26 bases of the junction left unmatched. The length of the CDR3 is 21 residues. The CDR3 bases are TGTGCCAGCAGCCCGGGCCGGGGAGGGACAGGGTTTGGATTGTGGCACAATGAGCAGTTCTTC. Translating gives CASSPGRGGTGFGLWHNEQFF.

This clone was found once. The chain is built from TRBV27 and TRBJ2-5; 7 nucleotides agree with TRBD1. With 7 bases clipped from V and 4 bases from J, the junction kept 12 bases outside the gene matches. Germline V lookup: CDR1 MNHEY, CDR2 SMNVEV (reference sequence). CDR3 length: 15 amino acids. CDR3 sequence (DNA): TGTGCCAGCACCAGGTCCACAGGGGCCCTAGAGACCCAGTACTTC. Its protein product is CASTRSTGALETQYF.

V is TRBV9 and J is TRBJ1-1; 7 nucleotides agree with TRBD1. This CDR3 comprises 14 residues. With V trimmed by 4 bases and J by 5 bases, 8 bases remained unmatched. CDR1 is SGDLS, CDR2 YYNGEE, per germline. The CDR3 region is CASSPLQGDTEAFF. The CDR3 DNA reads TGTGCCAGCAGCCCCCTCCAGGGGGATACTGAAGCTTTCTTT.

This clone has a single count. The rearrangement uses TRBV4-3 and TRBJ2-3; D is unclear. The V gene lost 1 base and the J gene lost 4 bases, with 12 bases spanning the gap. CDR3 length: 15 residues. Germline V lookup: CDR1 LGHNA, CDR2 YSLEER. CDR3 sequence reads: CASSQGPVASDTQYF. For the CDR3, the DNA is TGCGCCAGCAGCCAAGGACCGGTAGCCTCAGATACGCAGTATTTT.

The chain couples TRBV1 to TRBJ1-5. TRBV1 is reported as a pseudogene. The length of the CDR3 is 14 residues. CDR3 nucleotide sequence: TGCACCAGCAGCCAAGATGTTGGCAATCAGCCCCAGCATTTT. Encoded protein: CTSSQDVGNQPQHF.

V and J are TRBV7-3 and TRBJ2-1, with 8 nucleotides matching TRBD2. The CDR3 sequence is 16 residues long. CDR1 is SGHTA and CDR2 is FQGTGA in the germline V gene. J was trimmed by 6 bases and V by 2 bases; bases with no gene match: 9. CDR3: CASSLGPREGPNEQFF. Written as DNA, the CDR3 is TGTGCCAGCAGCTTAGGTCCCCGGGAGGGCCCCAATGAGCAGTTCTTC.

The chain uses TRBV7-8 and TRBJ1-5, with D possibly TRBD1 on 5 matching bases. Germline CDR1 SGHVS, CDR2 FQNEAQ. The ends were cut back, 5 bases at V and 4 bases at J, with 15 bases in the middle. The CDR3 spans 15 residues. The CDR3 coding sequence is TGTGCCAGCAGCCCCTTGAGAGGGACTAATCAGCCCCAGCATTTT. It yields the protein CASSPLRGTNQPQHF.

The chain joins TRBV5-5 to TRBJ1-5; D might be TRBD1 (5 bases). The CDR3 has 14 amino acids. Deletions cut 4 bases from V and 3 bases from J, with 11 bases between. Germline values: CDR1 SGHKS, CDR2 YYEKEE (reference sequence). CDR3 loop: CASSQGRPNQPQHF. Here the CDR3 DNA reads TGTGCCAGCAGCCAGGGACGCCCCAATCAGCCCCAGCATTTT.

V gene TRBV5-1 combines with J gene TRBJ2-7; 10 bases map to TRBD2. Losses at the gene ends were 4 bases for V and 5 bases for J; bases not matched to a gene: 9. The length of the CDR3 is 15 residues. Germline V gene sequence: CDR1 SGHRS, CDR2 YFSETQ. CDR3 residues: CASSAMGLAGDEQYF. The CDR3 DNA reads TGCGCCAGCAGCGCAATGGGGCTAGCGGGAGACGAGCAGTACTTC.

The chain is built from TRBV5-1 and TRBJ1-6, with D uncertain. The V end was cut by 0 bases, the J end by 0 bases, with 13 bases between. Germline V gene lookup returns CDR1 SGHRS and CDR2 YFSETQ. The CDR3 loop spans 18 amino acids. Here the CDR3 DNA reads TGCGCCAGCAGCTTGGGGGTGACGGCTAGCTCCTATAATTCACCCCTCCACTTT. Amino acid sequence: CASSLGVTASSYNSPLHF.

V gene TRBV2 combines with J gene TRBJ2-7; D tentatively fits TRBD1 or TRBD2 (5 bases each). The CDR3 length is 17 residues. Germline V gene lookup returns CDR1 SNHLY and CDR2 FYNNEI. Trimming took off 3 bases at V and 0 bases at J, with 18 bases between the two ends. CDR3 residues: CASSEQSRGPSSYEQYF. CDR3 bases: TGTGCCAGCAGTGAGCAAAGCCGGGGACCCAGCTCCTACGAGCAGTACTTC.

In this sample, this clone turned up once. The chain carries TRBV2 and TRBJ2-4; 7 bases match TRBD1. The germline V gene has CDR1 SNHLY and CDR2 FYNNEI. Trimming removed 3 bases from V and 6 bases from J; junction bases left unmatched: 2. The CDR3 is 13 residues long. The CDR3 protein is CASSDGDRNIQYF. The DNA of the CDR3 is TGTGCCAGCAGTGACGGGGACAGAAACATTCAGTACTTC.

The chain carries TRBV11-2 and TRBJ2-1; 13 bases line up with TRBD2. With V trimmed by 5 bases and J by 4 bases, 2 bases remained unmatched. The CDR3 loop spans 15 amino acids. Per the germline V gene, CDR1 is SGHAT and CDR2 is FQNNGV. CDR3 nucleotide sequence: TGTGCCAGCAGCCCGACTAGCGGGGGGTACAATGAGCAGTTCTTC. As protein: CASSPTSGGYNEQFF.

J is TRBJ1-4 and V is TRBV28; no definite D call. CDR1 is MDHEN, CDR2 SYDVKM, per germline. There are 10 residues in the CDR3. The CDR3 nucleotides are TGTGTCTCGGGAGGTGAAAAACTGTTTTTT. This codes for CVSGGEKLFF. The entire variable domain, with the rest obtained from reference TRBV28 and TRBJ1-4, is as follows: DVKVTQSSRYLVKRTGEKVFLECVQDMDHENMFWYRQDPGLGLRLIYFSYDVKMKEKGDIPEGYSVSREKKERFSLILESASTNQTSMYLCVSGGEKLFFGSGTQLSVL.

The chain's CDR3 is CASSLFGVAKLFF. As DNA, the CDR3 is TGTGCCAGCAGTTTATTTGGGGTAGCAAAACTGTTTTTT. The chain employs TRBV28 and TRBJ1-4; unclear D gene. The germline V gene has CDR1 MDHEN and CDR2 SYDVKM. The length of the CDR3 is 13 residues. V lost 1 base and J lost 10, with 10 bases in between. The variable domain in full, with the rest retrieved from reference TRBV28 and TRBJ1-4, is DVKVTQSSRYLVKRTGEKVFLECVQDMDHENMFWYRQDPGLGLRLIYFSYDVKMKEKGDIPEGYSVSREKKERFSLILESASTNQTSMYLCASSLFGVAKLFFGSGTQLSVL.

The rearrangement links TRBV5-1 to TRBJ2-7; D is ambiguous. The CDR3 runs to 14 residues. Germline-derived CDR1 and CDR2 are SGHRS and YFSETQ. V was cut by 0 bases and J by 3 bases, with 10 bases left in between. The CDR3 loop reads CASSLVSPRYEQYF. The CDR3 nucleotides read TGCGCCAGCAGCTTGGTTAGTCCCCGCTACGAGCAGTACTTC.

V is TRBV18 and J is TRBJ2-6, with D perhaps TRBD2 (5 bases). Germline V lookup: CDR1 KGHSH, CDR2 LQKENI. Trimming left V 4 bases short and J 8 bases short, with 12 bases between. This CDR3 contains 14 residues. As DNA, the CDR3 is TGTGCCAGCTCACGGCCCGGGGTATCCAACGTCCTGACTTTC. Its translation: CASSRPGVSNVLTF.

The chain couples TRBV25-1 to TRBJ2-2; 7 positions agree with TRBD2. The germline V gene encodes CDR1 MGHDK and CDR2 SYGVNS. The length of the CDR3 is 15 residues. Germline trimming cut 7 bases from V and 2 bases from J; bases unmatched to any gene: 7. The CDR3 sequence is CASIPSGHNTGELFF. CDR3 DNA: TGTGCCAGCATTCCTAGCGGCCATAACACCGGGGAGCTGTTTTTT.

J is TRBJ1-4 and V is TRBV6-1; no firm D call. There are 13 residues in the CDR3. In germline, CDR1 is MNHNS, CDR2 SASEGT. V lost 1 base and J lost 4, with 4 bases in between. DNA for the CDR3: TGTGCCAGCAGTGAAGGGTTTAATGAAAAACTGTTTTTT. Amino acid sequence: CASSEGFNEKLFF.